Following are 28 T cell receptor beta chains from one sample sequenced in a study of response to subunit inactivated influenza vaccine. TCRdb re-analysed the RT-PCR reads in MiXCR, keeping a single row per CDR3 protein. The sample shows about 170,000 distinct CDR3 sequences, roughly 12% of them seen only once. Separately, the same data were catalogued under a study of T cells expressing NK-cell markers. That work adds: Scientists made TCR beta cDNA using 5'RACE template switching with UMIs.

The specimen comprised CD8+ T cells sorted from PBMCs, sampled roughly 13 days after vaccination. These receptors were collected from a man in his fifties or sixties who received an inactivated influenza vaccine.

This clonotype was found a few times. The V gene is TRBV4-3, the J gene TRBJ1-4, with TRBD1 matching over 7 bases. CDR1 and CDR2 from the germline V gene are LGHNA and YSLEER. The CDR3 is 17 residues long. After removal of 0 bases from V and 6 bases from J, the junction contained 10 bases not matched to a gene. CDR3 loop: CASSQERPGGFYEKLFF. CDR3 nucleotide sequence: TGCGCCAGCAGCCAAGAAAGGCCAGGGGGGTTCTATGAAAAACTGTTTTTT.

The genes are TRBV28 and TRBJ1-2; 7 nucleotides line up with TRBD1. CDR3 length equals 15 residues. From germline, CDR1 is MDHEN and CDR2 SYDVKM. Trimming took 5 bases from V and 0 from J; bases not matched to a gene: 6. The CDR3 sequence: CASSRQGRANYGYTF. In nucleotides, the CDR3 is TGTGCCAGCAGTCGACAGGGCAGAGCTAACTATGGCTACACCTTC.

This clonotype was seen a few times. The rearrangement joins TRBV7-3 to TRBJ2-1; D remains unclear. Trimming removed 4 bases from V and 0 bases from J, with 13 bases in between. The CDR3 is 16 residues long. Germline CDR1 is SGHTA and CDR2 is FQGTGA. The DNA of the CDR3 is TGTGCCAGCAGCTGGTTTAGTCAGAGCTCCTACAATGAGCAGTTCTTC. As protein: CASSWFSQSSYNEQFF.

This clonotype came up a few times. The rearrangement links TRBV7-9 to TRBJ1-4; D remains ambiguous. The CDR3 totals 14 residues. V was trimmed by 4 bases and J by 6 bases, leaving 12 bases between them. Germline V lookup: CDR1 SEHNR, CDR2 FQNEAQ (reference sequence). CDR3 sequence reads: CASSSNSEDEKLFF. CDR3 in DNA: TGTGCCAGCAGCTCGAACAGTGAGGATGAAAAACTGTTTTTT.

The rearrangement joins TRBV2 to TRBJ2-7; TRBD2 aligns across 9 bases. Germline values: CDR1 SNHLY, CDR2 FYNNEI. The V and J ends lost 5 bases and 3 bases, in that order; junction bases with no gene match: 8. The CDR3 is 15 amino acids. In nucleotides, the CDR3 is TGTGCCAGCAGTCGAGCGGGAGGAACCCACTACGAGCAGTACTTC. This codes for CASSRAGGTHYEQYF.

The chain uses TRBV5-1 and TRBJ2-7; D tentatively reads TRBD1 or TRBD2 (5 bases each). The ends were cut back, 0 bases at V and 5 bases at J, with 12 bases in the middle. This CDR3 has 14 residues. The germline gives CDR1 SGHRS, CDR2 YFSETQ. The CDR3 loop reads CASSLVGASNEQYF. The DNA of the CDR3 is TGCGCCAGCAGCTTGGTCGGGGCATCAAACGAGCAGTACTTC.

The genes are TRBV4-3 and TRBJ2-1, with 10 bases that match TRBD2. The CDR3 sequence is 19 residues long. With 4 bases clipped from V and 6 bases from J, the junction kept 18 bases outside the gene matches. CDR1 and CDR2 from the germline V gene are LGHNA and YSLEER. The CDR3 nucleotides read TGCGCCAGCAGCCCCGAGCCAAGGCTTATAGCGGGAGGCGCCAATGAGCAGTTCTTC. As protein: CASSPEPRLIAGGANEQFF.

V and J are TRBV6-2 or TRBV6-3 and TRBJ2-7; D tentatively reads TRBD1 or TRBD2 (5 bases each). The CDR3 runs to 15 residues. V was pared by 3 bases and J by 3 bases, with 15 bases between. Per germline, CDR1 MNHEY and CDR2 SVGEGT. The CDR3 loop reads CASSYVRDLIYEQYF. For the CDR3, the DNA is TGTGCCAGCAGTTATGTCCGGGACCTAATCTACGAGCAGTACTTC.

This clonotype was detected only a few times. This sequence joins TRBV20-1 and TRBJ2-1; D may match TRBD1 or TRBD2 (6 bases each). The CDR3 length is 13 residues. The germline V gene encodes CDR1 DFQATT and CDR2 SNEGSKA (reference sequence). Trimming removed 5 bases from V and 9 bases from J, with 17 bases in between. CDR3 region: CSAWGARFGEQFF. The CDR3 DNA sequence: TGCAGTGCTTGGGGGGCGAGGTTCGGTGAGCAGTTCTTC.

There are a few counts of this clonotype. The chain carries TRBV5-5 and TRBJ2-1, with 9 positions matching TRBD2. The germline gives CDR1 SGHKS, CDR2 YYEKEE (reference sequence). Trimming cost V 1 base and J 7 bases; bases outside gene matches: 15. The CDR3 spans 18 residues. The DNA for the CDR3 is TGTGCCAGCAGCTTGAGGGGTGTTGGAGCGGGAGGCAAGAATGAGCAGTTCTTC. Its protein product is CASSLRGVGAGGKNEQFF.

This clonotype was seen at least ten times. This chain connects TRBV7-2 to TRBJ2-7, with D perhaps TRBD2 (5 bases). Germline V gene sequence: CDR1 SGHTA, CDR2 FQGNSA. The CDR3 consists of 13 residues. V dropped 5 bases and J dropped 3 bases, with 11 bases sitting between them. The CDR3 is CASSVKEGYEQYF. CDR3 bases: TGTGCCAGCAGCGTCAAAGAGGGCTACGAGCAGTACTTC.

The chain couples TRBV30 to TRBJ2-1; 9 positions match TRBD2. The V segment lost 0 bases and the J segment 6 bases; nucleotides outside the gene matches: 6. CDR1 is GTSNPN and CDR2 is SVGIG in the germline V gene (reference sequence). The CDR3 has 15 amino acids. CDR3 sequence (DNA): TGTGCCTGGAGTGTGGGAGCGGGAGGTCGCAATGAGCAGTTCTTC. Translation: CAWSVGAGGRNEQFF.

Comments on this clonotype: A much larger clone lies one base from this, so it may be a read error. The CDR3 DNA sequence: TGTGCCAGCAGTTACTCGACGGGGGGCAATGAGCAGTTCTTC. It translates to CASSYSTGGNEQFF. This chain uses TRBV6-2 or TRBV6-3 with TRBJ2-1; 7 bases align to TRBD2. The J segment lost 6 bases and the V segment lost 0 bases, leaving 2 bases of the junction unmatched. Germline V lookup: CDR1 MNHEY, CDR2 SVGEGT. The CDR3 is made up of 14 amino acids.

On this clonotype itself: A read error may explain this, as a much larger clone is one base away. The rearrangement links TRBV12-3 or TRBV12-4 to TRBJ2-1, with TRBD2 identical over 12 bases. The ends lost 3 bases at V and 6 bases at J; junction bases unmatched: 3. The CDR3 spans 15 residues. The CDR3 loop reads CASSFGLAGLNEQFF. CDR3 in DNA: TGTGCCAGCAGTTTCGGACTAGCGGGACTCAATGAGCAGTTCTTC.

This clonotype was counted a few times. V gene TRBV7-2 combines with J gene TRBJ2-7; 11 bases line up with TRBD2. Trimming cost V 5 bases and J 2 bases; bases outside gene matches: 11. Germline V gives CDR1 SGHTA, CDR2 FQGNSA. The length of the CDR3 is 17 residues. Here the CDR3 reads CASSIGTGTSGTYEQYF. CDR3 nucleotides: TGTGCCAGCAGCATAGGTACCGGGACTAGCGGAACCTACGAGCAGTACTTC.

V and J are TRBV7-2 and TRBJ2-1; the match to TRBD2 covers 14 bases. CDR3 length: 18 residues. Germline V gene data show CDR1 as SGHTA and CDR2 as FQGNSA. J gave up 6 bases and V 0 bases, and 7 bases lay outside the gene matches. This CDR3 reads CASSLARLAGGPSNEQFF. The CDR3 bases are TGTGCCAGCAGCTTAGCAAGACTAGCGGGGGGGCCTAGCAATGAGCAGTTCTTC. The full variable domain, rest sourced from reference TRBV7-2 and TRBJ2-1, is GAGVSQSPSNKVTEKGKDVELRCDPISGHTALYWYRQSLGQGLEFLIYFQGNSAPDKSGLPSDRFSAERTGGSVSTLTIQRTQQEDSAVYLCASSLARLAGGPSNEQFFGPGTRLTVL.

This clonotype was detected ten times or more. The chain combines TRBV5-1 with TRBJ2-1; 11 nucleotides agree with TRBD1. The V and J ends lost 0 bases and 8 bases, in that order; junction bases with no gene match: 7. Germline V gene lookup returns CDR1 SGHRS and CDR2 YFSETQ. This CDR3 is 16 amino acids long. CDR3 bases: TGCGCCAGCAGCTTGGGATGGACAGGGGGCTGGGATGAGCAGTTCTTC. It specifies CASSLGWTGGWDEQFF.

This clonotype was observed a handful of times. The V gene is TRBV6-1, the J gene TRBJ2-2, with D possibly TRBD1 on 7 matching bases. Germline-derived CDR1 and CDR2 are MNHNS and SASEGT. The CDR3 length is 15 residues. V lost 6 bases and J 2 bases, leaving 13 bases between the germline ends. The CDR3 spells CASRRQGGNTGELFF. CDR3 nucleotide sequence: TGTGCCAGCAGGCGACAGGGAGGAAACACCGGGGAGCTGTTTTTT.

The V gene is TRBV4-3, the J gene TRBJ2-1, with 7 bases matching TRBD2. Germline CDR1 reads LGHNA; CDR2 reads YSLEER. J was trimmed by 7 bases and V by 0 bases; bases with no gene match: 9. This CDR3 is 16 amino acids long. The CDR3 DNA is TGCGCCAGCAGCCAAGAGGGGCGCGGGGGTAAGAATGAGCAGTTCTTC. Its translation: CASSQEGRGGKNEQFF.

This clonotype was seen a handful of times. The chain employs TRBV30 and TRBJ2-1, with TRBD2 matching over 9 bases. The V gene end was trimmed by 4 bases and the J gene end by 4 bases; junction bases not matched to a gene: 5. The CDR3 spans 14 residues. The germline V gene has CDR1 GTSNPN and CDR2 SVGIG (reference sequence). As DNA, the CDR3 is TGTGCCTGGATTCTAGCGGGGAGGTACAATGAGCAGTTCTTC. It translates to CAWILAGRYNEQFF.

This clonotype was seen a handful of times. J is TRBJ2-1 and V is TRBV4-3; the match to TRBD1 covers 7 bases. The germline gives CDR1 LGHNA, CDR2 YSLEER. CDR3 length: 13 amino acids. Unmatched junction bases numbered 5, after V lost 4 bases and J lost 8 bases. The CDR3 DNA sequence: TGCGCCAGCAGCCTGAACAGGGGTCATGAGCAGTTCTTC. Amino acids: CASSLNRGHEQFF.

This clonotype has just a few counts. The chain has TRBV25-1 and TRBJ2-7, with a weak D call TRBD1 (6 bases). Germline V lookup: CDR1 MGHDK, CDR2 SYGVNS. Trimming stripped 6 bases from V and 1 base from J, with 13 bases between. This CDR3 spans 14 amino acids. CDR3 bases: TGTGCCAGCAGCCAGACAGGTCGATCCTACGAGCAGTACTTC. Amino acid sequence: CASSQTGRSYEQYF.

This clonotype was observed at least ten times. The V call is TRBV7-9, the J call TRBJ2-7, with TRBD1 matching 8 bases. The CDR3 runs 14 residues. Per the germline V gene, CDR1 is SEHNR and CDR2 is FQNEAQ (reference sequence). Trimming at V came to 3 bases and at J to 5 bases, leaving 6 bases not matched to a gene. CDR3: CASSFPDRVHEQYF. The DNA of the CDR3 is TGTGCCAGCAGCTTCCCGGACAGGGTCCACGAGCAGTACTTC.

With regard to this clonotype: Since a much larger clone is just one base distant, this may be a read error. The gene calls are TRBV7-6 and TRBJ2-1; possibly TRBD2 for D (6 bases). CDR1 and CDR2 (germline): SGHVS, FNYEAQ. CDR3 length: 17 residues. CDR3 protein: CTSSSPVGGSGGPEQFF. The CDR3 DNA is TGTACCAGCAGCTCCCCGGTAGGAGGTAGCGGAGGGCCGGAGCAGTTCTTC.

This clonotype was seen only a few times. V and J are TRBV7-9 and TRBJ2-3; D tentatively reads TRBD1 or TRBD2 (6 bases each). The germline V and J ends were trimmed by 1 base and 1 base, with 15 bases remaining between them. This CDR3 is built from 17 residues. CDR1 is SEHNR, CDR2 FQNEAQ, per germline (reference sequence). The CDR3 spells CASSLVFGGLGTDTQYF. As DNA, the CDR3 is TGTGCCAGCAGCTTAGTTTTTGGGGGGCTTGGCACAGATACGCAGTATTTT.

The V gene is TRBV28, the J gene TRBJ2-1; D call uncertain. Germline CDR1 reads MDHEN; CDR2 reads SYDVKM. The CDR3 sequence is 11 residues long. The V end lost 8 bases, the J end lost 10 bases, and 12 bases lay between the germline ends. The CDR3 region has the DNA TGTGCCAGCCAGTCAATCGGCGAGCAGTTCTTC. Translating it yields CASQSIGEQFF.

CDR3 sequence reads: CASSLVGSQPQHF. CDR3 nucleotide sequence: TGTGCCAGCAGTTTAGTGGGGTCTCAGCCCCAGCATTTT. The chain recombines TRBV27 with TRBJ1-5, with D unclear. With 2 bases removed from V and 6 bases from J, the gap between germline ends came to 8 bases. CDR1 and CDR2 from the germline V gene are MNHEY and SMNVEV (reference sequence). The length of the CDR3 is 13 residues.

This clonotype came up a few times. This chain joins TRBV11-2 and TRBJ2-5; D not resolved. Trimming removed 3 bases at V and 2 bases at J, with 13 bases between. The germline CDR1 and CDR2 sequences are SGHAT and FQNNGV. This CDR3 is built from 15 residues. CDR3 in amino acids: CASSFNRWAQETQYF. The CDR3 bases are TGTGCCAGCAGCTTCAATCGATGGGCTCAAGAGACCCAGTACTTC. Using reference TRBV11-2 and TRBJ2-5 for the parts outside the CDR3, the full variable domain is EAGVAQSPRYKIIEKRQSVAFWCNPISGHATLYWYQQILGQGPKLLIQFQNNGVVDDSQLPKDRFSAERLKGVDSTLKIQPAKLEDSAVYLCASSFNRWAQETQYFGPGTRLLVL.